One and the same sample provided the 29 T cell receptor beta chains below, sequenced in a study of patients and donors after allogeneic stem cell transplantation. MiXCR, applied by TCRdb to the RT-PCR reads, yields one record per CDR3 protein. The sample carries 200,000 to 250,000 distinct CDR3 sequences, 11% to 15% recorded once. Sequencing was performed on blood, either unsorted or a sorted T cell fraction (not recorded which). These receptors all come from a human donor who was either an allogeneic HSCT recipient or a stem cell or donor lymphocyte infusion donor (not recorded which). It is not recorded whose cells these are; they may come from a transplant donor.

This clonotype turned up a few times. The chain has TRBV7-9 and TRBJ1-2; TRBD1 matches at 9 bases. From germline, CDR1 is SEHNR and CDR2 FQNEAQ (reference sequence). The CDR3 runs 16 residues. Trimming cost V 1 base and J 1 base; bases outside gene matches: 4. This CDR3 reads CASSLGTGGDNYGYTF. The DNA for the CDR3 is TGTGCCAGCAGCTTAGGTACAGGGGGCGATAACTATGGCTACACCTTC.

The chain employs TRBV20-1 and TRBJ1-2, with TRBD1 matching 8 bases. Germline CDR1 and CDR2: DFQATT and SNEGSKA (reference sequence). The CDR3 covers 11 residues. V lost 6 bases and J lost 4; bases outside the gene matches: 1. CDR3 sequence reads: CSATGVYGYTF. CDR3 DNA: TGCAGTGCGACAGGGGTCTATGGCTACACCTTC.

CDR3 sequence reads: CASSFVAGGNYEQYF. The CDR3 bases are TGTGCCAGCAGCTTCGTGGCGGGAGGGAATTACGAGCAGTACTTC. The rearrangement uses TRBV7-9 and TRBJ2-7, with 9 bases identical to TRBD2. CDR1 is SEHNR, CDR2 FQNEAQ, per germline (reference sequence). CDR3 length: 15 amino acids. The trim removed 3 bases at V and 4 bases at J, leaving 7 bases unmatched. The full variable domain, rest sourced from reference TRBV7-9 and TRBJ2-7, is DTGVSQNPRHKITKRGQNVTFRCDPISEHNRLYWYRQTLGQGPEFLTYFQNEAQLEKSRLLSDRFSAERPKGSFSTLEIQRTEQGDSAMYLCASSFVAGGNYEQYFGPGTRLTVT.

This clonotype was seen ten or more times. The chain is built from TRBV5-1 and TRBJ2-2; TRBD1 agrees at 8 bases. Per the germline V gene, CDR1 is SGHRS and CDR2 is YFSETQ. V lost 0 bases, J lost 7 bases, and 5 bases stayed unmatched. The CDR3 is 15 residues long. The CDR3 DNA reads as TGCGCCAGCAGCTTGGCCCAGGGGGCTGGCGGGGAGCTGTTTTTT. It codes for CASSLAQGAGGELFF.

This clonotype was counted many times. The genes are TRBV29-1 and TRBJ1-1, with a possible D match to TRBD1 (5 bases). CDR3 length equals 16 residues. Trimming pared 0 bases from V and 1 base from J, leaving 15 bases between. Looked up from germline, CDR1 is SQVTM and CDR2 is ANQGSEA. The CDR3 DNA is TGCAGCGTTGAAGATTGGGGATGGGGCAGGAACACTGAAGCTTTCTTT. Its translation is CSVEDWGWGRNTEAFF.

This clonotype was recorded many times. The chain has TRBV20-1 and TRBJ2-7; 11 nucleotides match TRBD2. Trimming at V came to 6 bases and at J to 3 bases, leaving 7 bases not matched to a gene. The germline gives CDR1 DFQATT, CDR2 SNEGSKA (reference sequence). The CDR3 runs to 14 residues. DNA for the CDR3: TGCAGTGCAATTCCGGGACTAGCGGACTACGAGCAGTACTTC. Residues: CSAIPGLADYEQYF.

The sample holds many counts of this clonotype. As DNA, the CDR3 is TGTGCCAGCAGCTCCCGGGACCCTCTCTATGGCTACACCTTC. Translating it yields CASSSRDPLYGYTF. The chain recombines TRBV7-9 with TRBJ1-2, with a possible D match to TRBD1 (5 bases). CDR1 is SEHNR, CDR2 FQNEAQ, per germline (reference sequence). The germline V and J ends were trimmed by 4 bases and 4 bases, with 13 bases remaining between them. CDR3 length: 14 residues. Complete variable domain (other parts from reference TRBV7-9 and TRBJ1-2): DTGVSQNPRHKITKRGQNVTFRCDPISEHNRLYWYRQTLGQGPEFLTYFQNEAQLEKSRLLSDRFSAERPKGSFSTLEIQRTEQGDSAMYLCASSSRDPLYGYTFGSGTRLTVV.

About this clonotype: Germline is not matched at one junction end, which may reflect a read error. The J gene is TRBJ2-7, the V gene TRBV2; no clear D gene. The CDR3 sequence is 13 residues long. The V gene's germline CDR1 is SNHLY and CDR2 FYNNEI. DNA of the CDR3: TGTGCCAGCAGTGAAGCTCCCAGACGTACCTTCCCTTTC. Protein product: CASSEAPRRTFPF.

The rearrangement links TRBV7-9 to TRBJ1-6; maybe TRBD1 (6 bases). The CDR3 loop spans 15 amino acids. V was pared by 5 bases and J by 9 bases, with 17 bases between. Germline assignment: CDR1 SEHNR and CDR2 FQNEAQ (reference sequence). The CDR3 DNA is TGTGCCAGCAGCACCCTGGGGGGCATAAGTTCACCCCTCCACTTT. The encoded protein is CASSTLGGISSPLHF.

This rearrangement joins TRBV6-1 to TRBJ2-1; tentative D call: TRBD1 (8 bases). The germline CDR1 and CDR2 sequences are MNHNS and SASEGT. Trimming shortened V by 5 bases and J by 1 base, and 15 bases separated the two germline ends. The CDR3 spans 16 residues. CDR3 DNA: TGTGCCAGCAGTACTAAGCGGGACAGGTCCTACAATGAGCAGTTCTTC. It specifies CASSTKRDRSYNEQFF.

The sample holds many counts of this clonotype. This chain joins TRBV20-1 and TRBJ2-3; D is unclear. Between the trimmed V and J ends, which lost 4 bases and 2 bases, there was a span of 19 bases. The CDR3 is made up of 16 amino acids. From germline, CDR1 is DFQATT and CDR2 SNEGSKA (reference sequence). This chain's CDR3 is CSATSPSKGPTDTQYF. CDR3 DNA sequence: TGCAGTGCTACGTCCCCATCTAAGGGCCCCACAGATACGCAGTATTTT.

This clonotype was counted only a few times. The CDR3 loop is CASSLSGGREGGNTIYF. The CDR3 DNA follows: TGCGCCAGCAGCTTGTCTGGGGGGCGCGAAGGTGGAAACACCATATATTTT. This rearrangement joins TRBV5-1 to TRBJ1-3; D possibly corresponds to TRBD1 (6 bases). The germline CDR1 and CDR2 sequences are SGHRS and YFSETQ. This CDR3 comprises 17 residues. V was clipped by 1 base and J by 3 bases, with 17 bases between them.

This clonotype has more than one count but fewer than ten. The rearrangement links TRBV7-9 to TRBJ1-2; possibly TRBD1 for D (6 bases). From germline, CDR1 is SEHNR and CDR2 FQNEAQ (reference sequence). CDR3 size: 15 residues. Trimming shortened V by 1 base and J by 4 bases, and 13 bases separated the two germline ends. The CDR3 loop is CASSLEEGDLYGYTF. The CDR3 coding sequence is TGTGCCAGCAGCTTAGAAGAGGGGGATCTCTATGGCTACACCTTC.

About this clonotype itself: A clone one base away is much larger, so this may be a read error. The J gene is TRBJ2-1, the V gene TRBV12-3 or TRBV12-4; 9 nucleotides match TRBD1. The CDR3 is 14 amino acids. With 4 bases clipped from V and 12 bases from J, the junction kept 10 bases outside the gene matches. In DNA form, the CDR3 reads TGTGCCAGCAGTTCACAGGGGGCTTCGGGGGGGCAGTTCTTC. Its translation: CASSSQGASGGQFF.

The CDR3 coding sequence is TGTGCCAGCAGTTCGGGTTCTTGGGGTTTTCCCGGGGAGCTGTTTTTT. It codes for CASSSGSWGFPGELFF. V and J are TRBV6-2 or TRBV6-3 and TRBJ2-2, with D unclear. Germline loops: CDR1 MNHEY, CDR2 SVGEGT. This CDR3 has 16 residues. V gave up 4 bases and J gave up 6 bases, with 18 bases separating them.

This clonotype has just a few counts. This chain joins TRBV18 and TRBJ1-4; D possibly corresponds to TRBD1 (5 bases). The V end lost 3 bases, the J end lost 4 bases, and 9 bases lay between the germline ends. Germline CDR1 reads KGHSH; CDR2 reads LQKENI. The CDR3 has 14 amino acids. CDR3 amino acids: CASSPQRGNEKLFF. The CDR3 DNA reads TGTGCCAGCTCACCCCAGAGGGGTAATGAAAAACTGTTTTTT.

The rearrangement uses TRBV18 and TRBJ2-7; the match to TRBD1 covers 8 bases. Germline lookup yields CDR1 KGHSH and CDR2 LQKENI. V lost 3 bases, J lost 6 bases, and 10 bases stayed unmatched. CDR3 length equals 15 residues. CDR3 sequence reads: CASSPQQGVTGEQYF. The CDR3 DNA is TGTGCCAGCTCACCTCAACAGGGGGTAACGGGCGAGCAGTACTTC.

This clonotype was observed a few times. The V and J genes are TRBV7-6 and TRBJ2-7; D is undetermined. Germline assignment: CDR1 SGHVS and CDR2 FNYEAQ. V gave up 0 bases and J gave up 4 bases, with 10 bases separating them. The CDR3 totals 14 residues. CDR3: CASSLAPAVYEQYF. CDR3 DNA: TGTGCCAGCAGCTTAGCCCCAGCCGTTTACGAGCAGTACTTC. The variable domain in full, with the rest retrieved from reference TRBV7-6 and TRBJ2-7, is GAGVSQSPRYKVTKRGQDVALRCDPISGHVSLYWYRQALGQGPEFLTYFNYEAQQDKSGLPNDRFSAERPEGSISTLTIQRTEQRDSAMYRCASSLAPAVYEQYFGPGTRLTVT.

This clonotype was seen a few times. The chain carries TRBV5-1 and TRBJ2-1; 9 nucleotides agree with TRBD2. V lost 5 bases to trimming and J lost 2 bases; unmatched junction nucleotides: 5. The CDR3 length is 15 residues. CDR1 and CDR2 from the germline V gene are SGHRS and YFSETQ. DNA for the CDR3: TGCGCCAGCAGTAAGGGACTAGCCACCTACAATGAGCAGTTCTTC. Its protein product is CASSKGLATYNEQFF.

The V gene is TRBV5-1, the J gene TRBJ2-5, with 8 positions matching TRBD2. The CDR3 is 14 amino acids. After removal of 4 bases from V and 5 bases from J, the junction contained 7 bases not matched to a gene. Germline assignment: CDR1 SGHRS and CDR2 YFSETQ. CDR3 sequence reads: CASSRGGPTETQYF. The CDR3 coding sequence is TGCGCCAGCAGCCGCGGGGGGCCGACGGAGACCCAGTACTTC.

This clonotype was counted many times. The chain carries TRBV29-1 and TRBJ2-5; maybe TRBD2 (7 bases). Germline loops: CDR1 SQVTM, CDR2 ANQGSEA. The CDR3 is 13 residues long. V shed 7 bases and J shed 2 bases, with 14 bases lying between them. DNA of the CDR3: TGCAGCGGGAGGGGGGGTTGGCAAGAGACCCAGTACTTC. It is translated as CSGRGGWQETQYF.

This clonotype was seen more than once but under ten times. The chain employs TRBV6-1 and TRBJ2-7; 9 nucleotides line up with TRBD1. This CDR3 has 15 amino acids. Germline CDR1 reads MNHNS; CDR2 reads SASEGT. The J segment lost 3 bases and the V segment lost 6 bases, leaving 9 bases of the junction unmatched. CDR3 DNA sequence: TGTGCCAGCAGGTCGGGACAGGGAATCGTCTACGAGCAGTACTTC. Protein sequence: CASRSGQGIVYEQYF.

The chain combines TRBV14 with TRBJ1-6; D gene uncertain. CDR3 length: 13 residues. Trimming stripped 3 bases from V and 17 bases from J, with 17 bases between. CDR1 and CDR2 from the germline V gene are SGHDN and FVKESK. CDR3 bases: TGTGCCAGCAGCCAGATACCCCAAGGCAAGATCCACTTT. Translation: CASSQIPQGKIHF.

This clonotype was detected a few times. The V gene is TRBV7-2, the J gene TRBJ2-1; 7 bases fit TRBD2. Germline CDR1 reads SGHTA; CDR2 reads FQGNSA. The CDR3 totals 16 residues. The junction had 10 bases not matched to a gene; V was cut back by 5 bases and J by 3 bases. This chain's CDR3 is CASSPGTASGYNEQFF. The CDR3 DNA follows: TGTGCCAGCAGCCCGGGAACGGCTAGCGGCTACAATGAGCAGTTCTTC.

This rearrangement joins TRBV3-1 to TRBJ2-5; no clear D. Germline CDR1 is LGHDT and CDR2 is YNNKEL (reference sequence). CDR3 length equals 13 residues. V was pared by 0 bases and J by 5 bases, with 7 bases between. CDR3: CASSQERAETQYF. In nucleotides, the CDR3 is TGTGCCAGCAGCCAAGAACGGGCGGAGACCCAGTACTTC.

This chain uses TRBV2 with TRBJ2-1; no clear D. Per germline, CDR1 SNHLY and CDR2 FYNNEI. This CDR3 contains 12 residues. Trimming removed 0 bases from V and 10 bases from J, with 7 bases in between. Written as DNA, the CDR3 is TGTGCCAGCAGTGAAGCAGGCCGAGAGCAGTTCTTC. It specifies CASSEAGREQFF. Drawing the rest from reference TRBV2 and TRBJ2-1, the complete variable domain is EPEVTQTPSHQVTQMGQEVILRCVPISNHLYFYWYRQILGQKVEFLVSFYNNEISEKSEIFDDQFSVERPDGSNFTLKIRSTKLEDSAMYFCASSEAGREQFFGPGTRLTVL.

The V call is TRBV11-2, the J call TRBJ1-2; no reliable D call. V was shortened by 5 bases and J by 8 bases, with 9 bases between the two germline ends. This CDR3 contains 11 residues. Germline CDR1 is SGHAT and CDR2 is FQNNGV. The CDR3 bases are TGTGCCAGCAGCCAACATACGGGCTACACCTTC. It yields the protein CASSQHTGYTF.

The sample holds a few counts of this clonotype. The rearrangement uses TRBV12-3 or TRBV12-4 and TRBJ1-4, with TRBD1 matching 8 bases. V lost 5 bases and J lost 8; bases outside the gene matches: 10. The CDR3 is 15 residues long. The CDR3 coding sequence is TGTGCCAGCAGTCGTAACAGGGGGGCGATGGAAAAACTGTTTTTT. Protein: CASSRNRGAMEKLFF.

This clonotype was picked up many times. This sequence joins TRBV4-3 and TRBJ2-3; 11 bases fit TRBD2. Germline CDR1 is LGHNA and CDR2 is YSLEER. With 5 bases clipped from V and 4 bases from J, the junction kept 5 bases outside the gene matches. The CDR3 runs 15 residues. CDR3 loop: CASSSLAGGADTQYF. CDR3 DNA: TGCGCCAGCAGCAGCCTAGCGGGGGGAGCAGATACGCAGTATTTT.